Ten or more counts support the clone carrying this T cell receptor beta chain. No antigen is known for it. This record comes from a study of blood T cells in healthy people across ages. Findings and limits, study-wide: In long-lived donors, naive CD4+ cell counts and diversity exceeded those of aged donors.

CDR3 length: 12 residues. Germline V gives CDR1 MNHEY, CDR2 SVGAGI. V was shortened by 2 bases and J by 6 bases, with 5 bases between the two germline ends. Through a sample-barcoded 5' primer and a J-beta primer mix, a second PCR was run for roughly 7 to 11 cycles. Using its own MiXCR run on the 5' RACE reads, TCRdb lists one record per CDR3 protein. The sample lists roughly 2 million distinct CDR3 sequences, around 50% occurring once. The source of this sequence is a woman between 40 and 50 years old in good health. The source material was blood. The genes are TRBV6-5 and TRBJ2-1; no definite D call. The DNA of the CDR3 is TGTGCCAGCAGTTACGGGCCCAATGAGCAGTTCTTC. This encodes CASSYGPNEQFF.